These T cell receptor beta chains were read from a single sample in a study of blood T cells in healthy people across ages. TCRdb reprocessed the 5' RACE reads via MiXCR and lists one record per CDR3 protein. The repertoire includes around 1,800,000 distinct CDR3 sequences, 30% to 40% of them detected once, and about 21% sits in the top ten. The sample was blood. These TCRs come from a human donor in good health. Each CDR3 is given with its conserved first and last residue. D genes are given only for firm matches. The size field is filled for only some rows; it gives once, few, many or a size class.

TGTGCCAGCAGCTTAGAGTCTCTAGCGGAGACTCGGTACTTC	CASSLESLAETRYF	TRBD2	TRBV7-9	TRBJ2-4	14	NA
TGCAGTGCTAGCCGCCCTCATGATGGAGGCTACGAGCAGTACTTC	CSASRPHDGGYEQYF	NA	TRBV20-1	TRBJ2-7	15	NA
TGCAGTGCTAGACAGTCGGGATTATACATTCAGTACTTC	CSARQSGLYIQYF	NA	TRBV20-1	TRBJ2-4	13	NA
TGTGCCAGCAGTATGGGGACAGGGGAAGAAAAACTGTTTTTT	CASSMGTGEEKLFF	TRBD1	TRBV27	TRBJ1-4	14	NA
TGTGCTAGTGGTTTGGTATTTTTAGGGGGAACCTTTGATACGCAGTATTTT	CASGLVFLGGTFDTQYF	NA	TRBV12-5	TRBJ2-3	17	few
TGTGCCAGCAGCGCACACCCTAGCGGGGGAATCGCCTACGAGCAGTACTTC	CASSAHPSGGIAYEQYF	TRBD2	TRBV9	TRBJ2-7	17	few
TGTGCCAGCAGCCAATGGTCGGTACCGGAGACCCAGTACTTC	CASSQWSVPETQYF	NA	TRBV3-1	TRBJ2-5	14	NA
TGTGCCAGCAGAAAGATCGCCAGGGGAGAGACCCAGTACTTC	CASRKIARGETQYF	NA	TRBV28	TRBJ2-5	14	NA
TGCGCCAGCAGTGATGGGACCAACTATGGCTACACCTTC	CASSDGTNYGYTF	NA	TRBV10-2	TRBJ1-2	13	NA
TGTGCCAGCACCCCCGTGGGGATCAGCTCCTACGAGCAGTACTTC	CASTPVGISSYEQYF	NA	TRBV28	TRBJ2-7	15	NA
TGTGCCAGCAGCACCGGGACGACTTATCGATCGGAGTACTTC	CASSTGTTYRSEYF	NA	TRBV5-8	TRBJ2-7	14	few
TGTGCCAGCAGCTTGTGGCCAGGGGGCTACGAGCAGTACTTC	CASSLWPGGYEQYF	TRBD1	TRBV5-5	TRBJ2-7	14	few
TGCGCCAGCAGCGCCCCTGGGGTTAGCGGGGGGACGAATGAGCAGTTCTTC	CASSAPGVSGGTNEQFF	TRBD2	TRBV5-1	TRBJ2-1	17	few
TGTGCCAGCAGTTACTCTGACAGCGCGGGAGGCTACACCTTC	CASSYSDSAGGYTF	NA	TRBV6-5	TRBJ1-2	14	NA
TGTGCCAGCAGCCCCCATGGGGTGGGGGTTAGGGGAAACTATGGCTACACCTTC	CASSPHGVGVRGNYGYTF	NA	TRBV7-2	TRBJ1-2	18	NA
TGTGCCAGCAGGGCATCGAACACTGAAGCTTTCTTT	CASRASNTEAFF	NA	TRBV7-9	TRBJ1-1	12	few
TGCAGTGCCCGAGGTCGGGTGTTGGAAGCTTTCTTT	CSARGRVLEAFF	NA	TRBV20-1	TRBJ1-1	12	NA
TGTGCCAGCAGCCAAGAAAACGGCGAAAGAGCTTTCTTT	CASSQENGERAFF	NA	TRBV4-2	TRBJ1-1	13	NA
TGTGCCACCGTAGACACTGAAGCTTTCTTT	CATVDTEAFF	NA	TRBV6-5	TRBJ1-1	10	few
TGTGCCAGCAGTGATCTAAGCGGGGGGGCCGAGGCGATGGATGAGCAGTTCTTC	CASSDLSGGAEAMDEQFF	TRBD2	TRBV2	TRBJ2-1	18	NA
TGCAGTGCTAGAGATGACAGGAGATCCAGAAACACCATATATTTT	CSARDDRRSRNTIYF	NA	TRBV20-1	TRBJ1-3	15	NA
TGCGCCAGCAGCACAGGACCTTCCTACGAGCAGTACTTC	CASSTGPSYEQYF	NA	TRBV7-2	TRBJ2-7	13	many
TGCAGCGTTAGGTCGGACAGAAACTACGAGCAGTACTTC	CSVRSDRNYEQYF	NA	TRBV29-1	TRBJ2-7	13	NA
TGTGCCAGCGGACAGGGTAGCGCCTACGAGCAGTACTTC	CASGQGSAYEQYF	TRBD1	TRBV12-3/TRBV12-4	TRBJ2-7	13	NA
TGTGCCAGCAGTCTCTTTCTGGAGATTAGCAATCAGCCCCAGCAATTT	CASSLFLEISNQPQQF	NA	TRBV12-3/TRBV12-4	TRBJ1-5	16	NA
TGTGCCAGCAGCATGGTCCTGAACTATGGCTACACCTTC	CASSMVLNYGYTF	NA	TRBV5-6	TRBJ1-2	13	NA
TGTGCCAGCAGCTCCCCCGATGAGCAGTTCTTC	CASSSPDEQFF	NA	TRBV28	TRBJ2-1	11	NA
TGCGCCAGCAGCTTGGGTTCTAAACAAGATACGCAGTATTTT	CASSLGSKQDTQYF	NA	TRBV5-1	TRBJ2-3	14	NA
TGTGCCACCAGCAGAGACAGGACAATTTGCACCTTC	CATSRDRTICTF	NA	TRBV15	TRBJ1-2	12	few
TGCAGTGCTAACCCGGGGCCGCCCTCTGGGGCCAACGTCCTGACTTTC	CSANPGPPSGANVLTF	NA	TRBV20-1	TRBJ2-6	16	NA
TGCAGCGTTGAAGACTTCCAGGGGGAGGGGGGATACCAAGAGACCCAGTACTTC	CSVEDFQGEGGYQETQYF	NA	TRBV29-1	TRBJ2-5	18	NA
TGTGCCAGCAGTCACAGAGATACCTACGAGCAGTACTTC	CASSHRDTYEQYF	NA	TRBV12-3/TRBV12-4	TRBJ2-7	13	NA
TGTGCCAGCAGTACAGATTTTCTGGGGGCCAACGTCCTGACTTTC	CASSTDFLGANVLTF	NA	TRBV7-9	TRBJ2-6	15	few
TGCAGTGCTAGGTTCCCGGGACAGGGACTAGCTTTCTTT	CSARFPGQGLAFF	TRBD1	TRBV20-1	TRBJ1-1	13	NA
TGTGCCAGCAGCAACGTGGAGAATGAGCAGTTCTTC	CASSNVENEQFF	NA	TRBV14	TRBJ2-1	12	few
TGTGCCACCAGTGTCCCGGGGCGGGGTGAGCAGTTCTTC	CATSVPGRGEQFF	NA	TRBV24-1	TRBJ2-1	13	many
TGTGCCAGCAGCTTGTTAGACAGGGGGCGAAACAATGAGCAGTTCTTC	CASSLLDRGRNNEQFF	TRBD1	TRBV5-6	TRBJ2-1	16	few
TGTGCCAGCAGTGGGACAGCGAATGGCTACACCTTC	CASSGTANGYTF	TRBD1	TRBV9	TRBJ1-2	12	many
TGTGCCACCACCAGAAACGGGTTACTGGGAGGAGATACGCAGTATTTT	CATTRNGLLGGDTQYF	NA	TRBV19	TRBJ2-3	16	few
TGTGCCAGCAGCTTGGTTCATTCTGCCTACAATGAGCAGTTCTTC	CASSLVHSAYNEQFF	NA	TRBV7-9	TRBJ2-1	15	NA
TGCGCCAGCAGCAAAGACCCCTCAGGGGTGGGAACGGATACGCAGTATTTT	CASSKDPSGVGTDTQYF	NA	TRBV4-1	TRBJ2-3	17	once
TGTGCCAGCAGCCGCAGGGGGCGTTTGGTAGATACGCAGTATTTT	CASSRRGRLVDTQYF	TRBD1	TRBV3-1	TRBJ2-3	15	NA
TGTGCCAGCAGGGAAAGGACAGGATCCTACGAGCAGTACTTC	CASRERTGSYEQYF	TRBD1	TRBV2	TRBJ2-7	14	few
TGTGCCAGCAACAAGGACGGCTACACAGATACGCAGTATTTT	CASNKDGYTDTQYF	NA	TRBV12-3/TRBV12-4	TRBJ2-3	14	few
TGTGCCAGCAGCTTAACAGTCGGGGATGAGCAGTTCTTC	CASSLTVGDEQFF	NA	TRBV7-9	TRBJ2-1	13	NA
TGTGCCACCAGTGACTCCGGGACTAGCGGGGTCAGGGATGAGCAGTTCTTC	CATSDSGTSGVRDEQFF	TRBD2	TRBV24-1	TRBJ2-1	17	NA